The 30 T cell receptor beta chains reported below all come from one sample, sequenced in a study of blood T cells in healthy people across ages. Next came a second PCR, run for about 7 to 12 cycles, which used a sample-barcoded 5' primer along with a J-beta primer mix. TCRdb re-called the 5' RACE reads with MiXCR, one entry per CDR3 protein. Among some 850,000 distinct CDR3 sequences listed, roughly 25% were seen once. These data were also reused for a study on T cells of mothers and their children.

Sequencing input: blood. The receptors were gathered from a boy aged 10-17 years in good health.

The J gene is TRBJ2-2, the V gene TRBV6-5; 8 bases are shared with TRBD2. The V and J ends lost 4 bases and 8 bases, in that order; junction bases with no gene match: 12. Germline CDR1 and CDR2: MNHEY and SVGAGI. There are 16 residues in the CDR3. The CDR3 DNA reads TGTGCCAGCAGTTCTGGACTAGCCTCGGGTGATGGGGAGCTGTTTTTT. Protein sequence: CASSSGLASGDGELFF.

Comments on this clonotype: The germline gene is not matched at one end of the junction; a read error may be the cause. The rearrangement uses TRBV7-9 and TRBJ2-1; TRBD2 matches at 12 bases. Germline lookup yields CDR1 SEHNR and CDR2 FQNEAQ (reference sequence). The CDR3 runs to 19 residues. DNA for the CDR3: TGTGCCAGCAGCTTTCTTCTAGCGGGGGGGCTAAGCTCCTACAGTGAGCAGTTCTTC. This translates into CASSFLLAGGLSSYSEQFF.

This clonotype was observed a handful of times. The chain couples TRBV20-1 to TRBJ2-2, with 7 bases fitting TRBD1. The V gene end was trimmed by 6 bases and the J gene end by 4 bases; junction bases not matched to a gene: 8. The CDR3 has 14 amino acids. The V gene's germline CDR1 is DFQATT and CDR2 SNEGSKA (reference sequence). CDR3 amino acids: CSASIRGITGELFF. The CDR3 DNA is TGCAGTGCCAGCATCAGGGGGATCACCGGGGAGCTGTTTTTT.

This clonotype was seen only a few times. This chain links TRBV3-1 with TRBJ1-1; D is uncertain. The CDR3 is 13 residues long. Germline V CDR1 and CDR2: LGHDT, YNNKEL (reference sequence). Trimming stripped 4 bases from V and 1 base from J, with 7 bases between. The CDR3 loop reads CASSLQTNTEAFF. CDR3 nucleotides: TGTGCCAGCAGCCTACAGACGAACACTGAAGCTTTCTTT.

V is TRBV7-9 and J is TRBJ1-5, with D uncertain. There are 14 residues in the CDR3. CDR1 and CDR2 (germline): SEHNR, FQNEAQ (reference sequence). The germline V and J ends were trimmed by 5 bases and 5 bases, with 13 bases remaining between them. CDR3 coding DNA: TGTGCCAGCAGCACGCACCTTCAGGATCAGCCCCAGCATTTT. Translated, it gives CASSTHLQDQPQHF. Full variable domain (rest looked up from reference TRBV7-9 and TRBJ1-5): DTGVSQNPRHKITKRGQNVTFRCDPISEHNRLYWYRQTLGQGPEFLTYFQNEAQLEKSRLLSDRFSAERPKGSFSTLEIQRTEQGDSAMYLCASSTHLQDQPQHFGDGTRLSIL.

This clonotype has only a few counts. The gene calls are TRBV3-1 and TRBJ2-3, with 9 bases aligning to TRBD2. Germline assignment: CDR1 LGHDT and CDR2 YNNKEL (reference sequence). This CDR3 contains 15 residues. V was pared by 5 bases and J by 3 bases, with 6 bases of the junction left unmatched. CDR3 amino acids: CASSDLAGATDTQYF. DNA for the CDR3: TGTGCCAGCAGCGACTTAGCGGGGGCTACAGATACGCAGTATTTT.

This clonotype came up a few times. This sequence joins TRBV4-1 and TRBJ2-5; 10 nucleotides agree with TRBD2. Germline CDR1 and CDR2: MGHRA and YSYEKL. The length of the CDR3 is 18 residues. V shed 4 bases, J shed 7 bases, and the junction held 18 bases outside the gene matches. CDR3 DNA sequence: TGCGCCAGCAGCCCGTTTAGCGGGGGGACCGGGTCTCTGGCGACCCAGTACTTC. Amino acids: CASSPFSGGTGSLATQYF.

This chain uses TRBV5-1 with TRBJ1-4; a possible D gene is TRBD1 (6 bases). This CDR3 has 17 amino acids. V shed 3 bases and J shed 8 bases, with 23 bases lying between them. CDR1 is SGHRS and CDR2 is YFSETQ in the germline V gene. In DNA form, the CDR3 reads TGCGCCAGCAGCTCGGGGGCCGGATCAGGGCCTATGGAAAAACTGTTTTTT. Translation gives CASSSGAGSGPMEKLFF.

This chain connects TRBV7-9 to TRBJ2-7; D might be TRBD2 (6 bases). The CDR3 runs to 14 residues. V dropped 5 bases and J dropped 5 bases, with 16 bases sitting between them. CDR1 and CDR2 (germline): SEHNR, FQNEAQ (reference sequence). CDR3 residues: CASSPTAGNHEQYF. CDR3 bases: TGTGCCAGCAGCCCAACGGCGGGGAACCACGAGCAGTACTTC. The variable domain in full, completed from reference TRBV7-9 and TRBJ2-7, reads DTGVSQNPRHKITKRGQNVTFRCDPISEHNRLYWYRQTLGQGPEFLTYFQNEAQLEKSRLLSDRFSAERPKGSFSTLEIQRTEQGDSAMYLCASSPTAGNHEQYFGPGTRLTVT.

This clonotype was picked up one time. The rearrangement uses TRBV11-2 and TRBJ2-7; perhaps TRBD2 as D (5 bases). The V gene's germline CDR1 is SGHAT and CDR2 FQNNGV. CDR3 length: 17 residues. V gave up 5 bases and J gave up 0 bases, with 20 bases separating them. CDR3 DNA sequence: TGTGCCAGCAGCCCCCGGGGATGGACGTCACACTCCTACGAGCAGTACTTC. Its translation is CASSPRGWTSHSYEQYF.

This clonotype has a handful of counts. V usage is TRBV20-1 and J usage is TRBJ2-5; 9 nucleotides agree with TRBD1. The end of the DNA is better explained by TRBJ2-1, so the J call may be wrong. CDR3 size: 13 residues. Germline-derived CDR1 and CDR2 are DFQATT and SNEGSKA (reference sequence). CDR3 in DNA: TGCAGTGCTACCAGGACAGGGGTTGATGAGCAGTTCTTC. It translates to CSATRTGVDEQFF.

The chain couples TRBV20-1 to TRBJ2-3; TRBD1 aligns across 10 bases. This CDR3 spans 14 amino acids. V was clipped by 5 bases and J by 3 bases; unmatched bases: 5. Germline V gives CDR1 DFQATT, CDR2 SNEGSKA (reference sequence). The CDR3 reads CSAGQGDGTDTQYF. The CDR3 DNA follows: TGCAGTGCTGGACAGGGGGATGGGACAGATACGCAGTATTTT.

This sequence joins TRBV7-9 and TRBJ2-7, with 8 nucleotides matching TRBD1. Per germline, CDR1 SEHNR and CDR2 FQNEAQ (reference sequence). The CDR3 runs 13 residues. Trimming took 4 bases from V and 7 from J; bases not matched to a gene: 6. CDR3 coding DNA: TGTGCCAGCAGCTATGGACAGGGTCTAGAGCAGTACTTC. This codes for CASSYGQGLEQYF.

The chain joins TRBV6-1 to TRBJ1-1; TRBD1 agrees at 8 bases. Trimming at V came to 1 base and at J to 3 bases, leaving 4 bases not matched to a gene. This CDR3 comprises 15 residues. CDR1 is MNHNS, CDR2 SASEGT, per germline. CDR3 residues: CASSEGAGGHTEAFF. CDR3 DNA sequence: TGTGCCAGCAGTGAAGGGGCAGGGGGCCACACTGAAGCTTTCTTT.

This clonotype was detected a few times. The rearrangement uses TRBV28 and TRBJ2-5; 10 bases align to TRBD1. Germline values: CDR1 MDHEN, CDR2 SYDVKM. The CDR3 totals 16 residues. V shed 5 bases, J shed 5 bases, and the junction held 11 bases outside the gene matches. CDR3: CASSTSFDRGQETQYF. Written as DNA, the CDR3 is TGTGCCAGCAGTACTTCATTCGACAGGGGGCAGGAGACCCAGTACTTC.

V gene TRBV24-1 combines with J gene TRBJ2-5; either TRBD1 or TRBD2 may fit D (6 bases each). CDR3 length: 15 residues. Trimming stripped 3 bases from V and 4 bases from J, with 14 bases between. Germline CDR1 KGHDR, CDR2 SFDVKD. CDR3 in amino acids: CATSDPRKGGETQYF. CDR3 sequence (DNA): TGTGCCACCAGTGATCCCCGGAAGGGGGGAGAGACCCAGTACTTC.

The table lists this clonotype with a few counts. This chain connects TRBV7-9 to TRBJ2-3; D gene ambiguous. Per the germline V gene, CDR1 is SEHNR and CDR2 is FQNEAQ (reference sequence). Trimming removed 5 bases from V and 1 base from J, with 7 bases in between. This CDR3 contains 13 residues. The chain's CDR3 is CASSGWGTDTQYF. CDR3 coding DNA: TGTGCCAGCAGCGGATGGGGCACAGATACGCAGTATTTT. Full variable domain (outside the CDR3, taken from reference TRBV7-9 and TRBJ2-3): DTGVSQNPRHKITKRGQNVTFRCDPISEHNRLYWYRQTLGQGPEFLTYFQNEAQLEKSRLLSDRFSAERPKGSFSTLEIQRTEQGDSAMYLCASSGWGTDTQYFGPGTRLTVL.

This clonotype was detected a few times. The CDR3 coding sequence is TGTGCCAGCAGCTTACCGGCCCGGGAGCTGTTTTTT. It specifies CASSLPARELFF. This chain links TRBV7-9 with TRBJ2-2; no clear D gene. This CDR3 has 12 amino acids. Trimming shortened V by 2 bases and J by 9 bases, and 7 bases separated the two germline ends. The V gene's germline CDR1 is SEHNR and CDR2 FQNEAQ (reference sequence).

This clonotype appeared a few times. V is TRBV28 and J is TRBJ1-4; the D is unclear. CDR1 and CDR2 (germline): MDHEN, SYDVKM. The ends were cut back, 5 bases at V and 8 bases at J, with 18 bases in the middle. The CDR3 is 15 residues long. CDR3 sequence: CASSRRKGGYEKLFF. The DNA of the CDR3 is TGTGCCAGCAGTCGCCGAAAGGGAGGTTACGAAAAACTGTTTTTT.

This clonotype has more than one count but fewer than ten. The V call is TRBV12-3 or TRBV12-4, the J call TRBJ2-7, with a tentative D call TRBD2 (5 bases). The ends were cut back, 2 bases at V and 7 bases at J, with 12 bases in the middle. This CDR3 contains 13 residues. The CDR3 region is CASSLWESREQYF. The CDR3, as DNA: TGTGCCAGCAGTTTATGGGAGAGCAGGGAGCAGTACTTC.

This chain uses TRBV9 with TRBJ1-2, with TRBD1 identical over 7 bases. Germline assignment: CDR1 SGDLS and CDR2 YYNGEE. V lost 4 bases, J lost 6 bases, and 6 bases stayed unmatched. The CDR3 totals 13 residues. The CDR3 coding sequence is TGTGCCAGCAGCTTGGACAGGATAAATGGCTACACCTTC. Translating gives CASSLDRINGYTF.

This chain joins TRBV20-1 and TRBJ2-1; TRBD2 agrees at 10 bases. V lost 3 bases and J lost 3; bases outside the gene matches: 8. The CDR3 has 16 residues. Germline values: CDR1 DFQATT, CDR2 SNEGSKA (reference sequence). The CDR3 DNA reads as TGCAGTGCTAGGGTCAGCGGGGGGGCCCACTACAATGAGCAGTTCTTC. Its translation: CSARVSGGAHYNEQFF.

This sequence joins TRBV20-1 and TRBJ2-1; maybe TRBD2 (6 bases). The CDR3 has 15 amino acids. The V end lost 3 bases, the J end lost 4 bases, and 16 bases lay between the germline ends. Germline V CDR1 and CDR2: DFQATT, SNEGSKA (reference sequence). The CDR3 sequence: CSARASAKGYNEQFF. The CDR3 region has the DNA TGCAGTGCTAGGGCTAGCGCAAAGGGATACAATGAGCAGTTCTTC.

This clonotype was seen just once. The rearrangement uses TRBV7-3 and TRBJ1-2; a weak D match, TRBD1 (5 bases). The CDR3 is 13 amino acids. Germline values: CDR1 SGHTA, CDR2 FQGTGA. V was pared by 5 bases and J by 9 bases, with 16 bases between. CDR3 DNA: TGTGCCAGCAGCCGAGGGGACGGAGCCAGCTACACCTTC. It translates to CASSRGDGASYTF.

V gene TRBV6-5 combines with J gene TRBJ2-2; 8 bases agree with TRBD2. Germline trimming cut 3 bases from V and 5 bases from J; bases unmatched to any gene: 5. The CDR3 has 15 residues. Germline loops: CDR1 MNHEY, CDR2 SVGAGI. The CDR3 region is CASSYSGLGTGELFF. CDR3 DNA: TGTGCCAGCAGTTATTCGGGACTAGGGACCGGGGAGCTGTTTTTT.

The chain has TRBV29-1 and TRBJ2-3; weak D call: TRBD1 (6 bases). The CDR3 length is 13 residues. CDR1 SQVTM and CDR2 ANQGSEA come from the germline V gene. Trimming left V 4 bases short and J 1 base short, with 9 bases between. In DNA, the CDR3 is TGCAGCGTTGTGACAGGAGGCACAGATACGCAGTATTTT. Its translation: CSVVTGGTDTQYF.

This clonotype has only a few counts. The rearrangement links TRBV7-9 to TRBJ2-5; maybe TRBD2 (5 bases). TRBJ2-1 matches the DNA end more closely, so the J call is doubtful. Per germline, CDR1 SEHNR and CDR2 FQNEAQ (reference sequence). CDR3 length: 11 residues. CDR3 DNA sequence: TGTGCCAGCACCCAGGAGGATGAGCAGTTCTTC. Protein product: CASTQEDEQFF.

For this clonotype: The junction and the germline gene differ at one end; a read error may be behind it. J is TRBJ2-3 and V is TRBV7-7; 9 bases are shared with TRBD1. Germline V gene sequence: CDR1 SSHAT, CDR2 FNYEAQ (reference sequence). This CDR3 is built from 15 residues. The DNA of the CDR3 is TGTGCTAGCAGTTCCGGGACAGGGAGTGCAGATACGCAGTATTTT. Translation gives CASSSGTGSADTQYF.

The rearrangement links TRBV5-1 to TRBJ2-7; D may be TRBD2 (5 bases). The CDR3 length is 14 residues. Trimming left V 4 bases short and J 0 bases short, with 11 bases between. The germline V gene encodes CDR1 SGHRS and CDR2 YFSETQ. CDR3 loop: CASSEEEGSYEQYF. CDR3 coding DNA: TGCGCCAGCAGCGAAGAAGAGGGCTCCTACGAGCAGTACTTC.

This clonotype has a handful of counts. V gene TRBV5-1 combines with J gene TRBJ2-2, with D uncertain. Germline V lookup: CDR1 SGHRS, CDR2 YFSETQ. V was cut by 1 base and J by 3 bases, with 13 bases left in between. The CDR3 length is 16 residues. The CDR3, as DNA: TGCGCCAGCAGCTTGCCCCGCGCCGAGTACACCGGGGAGCTGTTTTTT. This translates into CASSLPRAEYTGELFF.